The 24 T cell receptor beta chains below come from one sample, sequenced in a study of cytomegalovirus exposure and HLA in healthy donors. Both 60 Vbeta primers and 13 Jbeta primers went into the PCR. TCRdb's copy holds only in-frame clones and misses some; the assay was immunoSEQ multiplex PCR. The sample shows 100,000 to 150,000 clones, about 79% of them seen only once. Material for sequencing was PBMCs. Receptors originate from a woman younger than 35 in good health and CMV-seropositive.

This chain uses TRBV18 with TRBJ1-5, with no clear D. CDR1 and CDR2 (germline): KGHSH, LQKENI. Trimming left V 2 bases short and J 1 base short, with 12 bases between. This CDR3 has 16 amino acids. The CDR3 nucleotides are TGTGCCAGCTCACCATCTCCGTCCAGGAGCAATCAGCCCCAGCATTTT. Its protein is CASSPSPSRSNQPQHF.

The chain joins TRBV6-1 to TRBJ1-4, with D possibly TRBD1 on 6 matching bases. The V and J ends lost 8 bases and 0 bases respectively, with 13 bases between them. The CDR3 extends over 15 amino acids. The germline gives CDR1 MNHNS, CDR2 SASEGT. CDR3 coding DNA: TGTGCCAGCTTGGACAGCCCTGCAACTAATGAAAAACTGTTTTTT. Translating gives CASLDSPATNEKLFF.

This rearrangement joins TRBV7-6 to TRBJ2-2; possible D gene TRBD1, 7 bases. V lost 5 bases, J lost 0 bases, and 13 bases lay in between. The CDR3 contains 16 residues. CDR1 is SGHVS and CDR2 is FNYEAQ in the germline V gene. The CDR3 nucleotides are TGTGCCAGCAGCCGCGGGACAGCTGCGAACACCGGGGAGCTGTTTTTT. It is translated as CASSRGTAANTGELFF.

V usage is TRBV5-1 and J usage is TRBJ1-1; D might be TRBD1 (6 bases). This CDR3 has 13 amino acids. Trimming took 4 bases from V and 4 from J, leaving 11 bases between them. From germline, CDR1 is SGHRS and CDR2 YFSETQ. CDR3 loop: CASSITGITEAFF. The DNA of the CDR3 is TGCGCCAGCAGCATCACAGGGATCACTGAAGCTTTCTTT.

J is TRBJ1-1 and V is TRBV18; possible D gene TRBD1, 5 bases. Germline assignment: CDR1 KGHSH and CDR2 LQKENI. The CDR3 contains 14 residues. The V gene lost 5 bases and the J gene lost 0 bases, with 10 bases spanning the gap. This CDR3 is CASSTTVMNTEAFF. Written as DNA, the CDR3 is TGTGCCAGCTCAACGACAGTCATGAACACTGAAGCTTTCTTT.

The V and J genes are TRBV5-4 and TRBJ2-2; TRBD1 matches 8 bases. Trimming at V came to 4 bases and at J to 1 base, leaving 6 bases not matched to a gene. In germline, CDR1 is SGHNT, CDR2 YYREEE (reference sequence). The CDR3 is made up of 16 amino acids. CDR3 in amino acids: CASSRAGTGNTGELFF. In DNA, the CDR3 is TGTGCCAGCAGCCGGGCCGGGACAGGGAACACCGGGGAGCTGTTTTTT.

This clone was detected once. The chain joins TRBV27 to TRBJ2-7, with D perhaps TRBD1 (6 bases). This CDR3 has 14 amino acids. The germline CDR1 and CDR2 sequences are MNHEY and SMNVEV (reference sequence). Trimming removed 8 bases at V and 5 bases at J, with 19 bases between. CDR3 sequence: CASGSVAGVHEQYF. The CDR3 DNA reads as TGTGCCAGCGGCTCTGTGGCAGGGGTCCACGAGCAGTACTTC.

The chain combines TRBV11-3 with TRBJ2-5; D possibly corresponds to TRBD1 (6 bases). In germline, CDR1 is SGHNT, CDR2 YENEEA. Trimming took off 1 base at V and 1 base at J, with 7 bases between the two ends. This CDR3 contains 14 residues. The CDR3 reads CASSLGRGQETQYF. Written as DNA, the CDR3 is TGTGCCAGCAGCTTAGGCAGGGGCCAAGAGACCCAGTACTTC.

The chain recombines TRBV6-1 with TRBJ1-1, with D uncertain. Trimming left V 0 bases short and J 12 bases short, with 14 bases between. The CDR3 sequence is 13 residues long. Germline-derived CDR1 and CDR2 are MNHNS and SASEGT. CDR3 bases: TGTGCCAGCAGTGAAGCCCCAAAGGCGGAAACTTTCTTT. Translated, it gives CASSEAPKAETFF.

CDR3 DNA: TGTGCCAGAAGCTTAGGACACCCGGCCTATGGCTACACCTTC. It codes for CARSLGHPAYGYTF. The chain combines TRBV5-3 with TRBJ1-2; D might be TRBD1 (5 bases). TRBV5-3 is an open reading frame whose function is uncertain. The V end lost 2 bases, the J end lost 4 bases, and 12 bases lay between the germline ends. CDR3 size: 14 residues.

The rearrangement joins TRBV4-2 to TRBJ1-6; D is perhaps TRBD1 (6 bases). Trimming left V 0 bases short and J 9 bases short, with 9 bases between. This CDR3 contains 14 residues. The V gene's germline CDR1 is LGHNA and CDR2 YNFKEQ. CDR3 loop: CASSQEGASSPLHF. CDR3 nucleotide sequence: TGTGCCAGCAGCCAAGAGGGGGCGAGTTCACCCCTCCACTTT.

This clone was counted a few times. The chain links TRBV7-6 to TRBJ2-1; 12 bases are shared with TRBD2. In germline, CDR1 is SGHVS, CDR2 FNYEAQ. The V segment lost 5 bases and the J segment 6 bases; nucleotides outside the gene matches: 14. This CDR3 has 18 residues. Here the CDR3 reads CASSPGASGGAWGNEQFF. In nucleotides, the CDR3 is TGTGCCAGCAGCCCAGGGGCTAGCGGGGGGGCTTGGGGCAATGAGCAGTTCTTC.

V and J are TRBV2 and TRBJ2-7; 7 bases agree with TRBD1. Germline V gene data show CDR1 as SNHLY and CDR2 as FYNNEI. The CDR3 extends over 15 amino acids. V trimming: 6 bases; J trimming: 4 bases; junction bases outside the gene matches: 12. The CDR3 nucleotides read TGTGCCAGCAGCACCGGGGACAGCGAACGATACGAGCAGTACTTC. Protein product: CASSTGDSERYEQYF.

The chain couples TRBV7-4 to TRBJ2-7, with 12 bases matching TRBD1. CDR3 length equals 15 residues. V was pared by 8 bases and J by 2 bases, with 7 bases of the junction left unmatched. CDR1 is SGHVT and CDR2 is SQSDAQ in the germline V gene. The CDR3 reads CASGPGQGAAYEQYF. In nucleotides, the CDR3 is TGTGCCAGCGGGCCGGGACAGGGGGCCGCCTACGAGCAGTACTTC.

The genes are TRBV10-3 and TRBJ2-1; the match to TRBD2 covers 11 bases. Germline CDR1 is ENHRY and CDR2 is SYGVKD. The length of the CDR3 is 13 residues. V trimming: 8 bases; J trimming: 8 bases; junction bases outside the gene matches: 5. CDR3 sequence: CAIGVAGGHEQFF. The CDR3 DNA is TGTGCCATCGGGGTAGCGGGGGGGCATGAGCAGTTCTTC.

This clone was seen just once. V gene TRBV7-2 combines with J gene TRBJ2-5; D may be TRBD2 (5 bases). The DNA end favors TRBJ2-7, so the J call may be wrong. Per germline, CDR1 SGHTA and CDR2 FQGNSA. The CDR3 consists of 16 residues. The CDR3 here is CASSLEDGVLSYEQYF. Here the CDR3 DNA reads TGTGCCAGCAGCTTAGAGGACGGGGTGCTTTCCTACGAGCAGTACTTC.

J is TRBJ1-2 and V is TRBV7-9, with D possibly TRBD1 on 6 matching bases. The length of the CDR3 is 12 residues. Germline CDR1 and CDR2: SEHNR and FQNEAQ (reference sequence). V gave up 5 bases and J gave up 13 bases, with 17 bases separating them. The CDR3 DNA follows: TGTGCCAGCAGCCTCGGGACATGGGAACTCACCTTC. Protein sequence: CASSLGTWELTF.

This clone was observed once. The chain joins TRBV11-3 to TRBJ2-5, with D possibly matching TRBD2 (7 bases). CDR1 SGHNT and CDR2 YENEEA come from the germline V gene. V was pared by 5 bases and J by 5 bases, with 21 bases between. The CDR3 contains 16 residues. Here the CDR3 reads CASSRGGGGPGETQYF. For the CDR3, the DNA is TGTGCCAGCAGCCGAGGGGGAGGGGGGCCCGGTGAGACCCAGTACTTC.

The chain employs TRBV4-1 and TRBJ2-5; maybe TRBD1 (5 bases). The DNA end is a closer match to TRBJ2-7, so the J assignment may be wrong. CDR1 MGHRA and CDR2 YSYEKL come from the germline V gene. CDR3 length: 14 amino acids. The CDR3 DNA follows: TGCGCCAGCAGCCACCTTTACAGGTTCCACGAGCAGTACTTC. Protein product: CASSHLYRFHEQYF.

This clone has a single count. The V call is TRBV5-4, the J call TRBJ1-3; D may be TRBD1 (5 bases). CDR3 length: 14 residues. Germline CDR1 and CDR2: SGHNT and YYREEE (reference sequence). Trimming cost V 3 bases and J 0 bases, with 7 bases left between them. The CDR3 region is CASSSTVSGNTIYF. The CDR3, as DNA: TGTGCCAGCAGCTCGACAGTCTCTGGAAACACCATATATTTT.

V and J are TRBV27 and TRBJ1-6; the match to TRBD1 covers 9 bases. Germline values: CDR1 MNHEY, CDR2 SMNVEV (reference sequence). The trim removed 6 bases at V and 10 bases at J, leaving 7 bases unmatched. This CDR3 region has 14 residues. In nucleotides, the CDR3 is TGTGCCAGCAGCTCGGACAGGGGAAGCTCACCCCTCCACTTT. Its translation: CASSSDRGSSPLHF.

The V gene is TRBV6-4, the J gene TRBJ2-2; D may be TRBD1 (5 bases). Trimming removed 0 bases from V and 6 bases from J, with 11 bases in between. The CDR3 totals 15 residues. Looked up from germline, CDR1 is MRHNA and CDR2 is SNTAGT. The CDR3 DNA is TGTGCCAGCAGTGACTCGATCAGGGAAGCCGGGGAGCTGTTTTTT. Its protein product is CASSDSIREAGELFF.

This chain links TRBV28 with TRBJ1-5, with TRBD1 matching 11 bases. Germline lookup yields CDR1 MDHEN and CDR2 SYDVKM. J lost 9 bases, V lost 6 bases, and 13 bases had no gene match. The length of the CDR3 is 16 residues. CDR3 coding DNA: TGTGCCAGCAGCGTGCCGGGACAGGGGGTCAATGGGCCCCAGCATTTT. Translation gives CASSVPGQGVNGPQHF.

In regard to this clone: This sequence may be a read error, since a much larger clone differs from it by one base. The V call is TRBV5-6, the J call TRBJ2-7, with 10 bases identical to TRBD1. From germline, CDR1 is SGHDT and CDR2 YYEEEE. V trimming: 5 bases; J trimming: 2 bases; junction bases outside the gene matches: 4. The CDR3 extends over 14 amino acids. Here the CDR3 DNA reads TGTGCCAGCAGTCCCGGGACAGGGGCCTACGAGCAGTACTTC. Encoded protein: CASSPGTGAYEQYF.